Included here is one T cell receptor (beta chain) sequence, with context. The data were obtained in a study of identifying expanded T cells in peripheral blood. Profiling relied on immunoSEQ multiplex PCR, and the TCRdb table lists in-frame clones only, not all of them. The sample lists about 81,000 clones, less than 90% seen once, with about 20% in the top ten. Trimming left V 5 bases short and J 0 bases short, with 15 bases between. CDR3 length: 15 residues. Germline CDR1 SGHTS, CDR2 YDEGEE. Collection occurred without any documented infections or immune events in donors. The source is a person aged 18 to 75 in good health. This chain links TRBV5-8 with TRBJ2-7; the D is unclear. Sequencing was done on a sample of blood. The chain's CDR3 is CASRLFVDSSYEQYF. The CDR3 nucleotides are TGTGCCAGCAGGTTATTCGTAGATAGCTCCTACGAGCAGTACTTC.